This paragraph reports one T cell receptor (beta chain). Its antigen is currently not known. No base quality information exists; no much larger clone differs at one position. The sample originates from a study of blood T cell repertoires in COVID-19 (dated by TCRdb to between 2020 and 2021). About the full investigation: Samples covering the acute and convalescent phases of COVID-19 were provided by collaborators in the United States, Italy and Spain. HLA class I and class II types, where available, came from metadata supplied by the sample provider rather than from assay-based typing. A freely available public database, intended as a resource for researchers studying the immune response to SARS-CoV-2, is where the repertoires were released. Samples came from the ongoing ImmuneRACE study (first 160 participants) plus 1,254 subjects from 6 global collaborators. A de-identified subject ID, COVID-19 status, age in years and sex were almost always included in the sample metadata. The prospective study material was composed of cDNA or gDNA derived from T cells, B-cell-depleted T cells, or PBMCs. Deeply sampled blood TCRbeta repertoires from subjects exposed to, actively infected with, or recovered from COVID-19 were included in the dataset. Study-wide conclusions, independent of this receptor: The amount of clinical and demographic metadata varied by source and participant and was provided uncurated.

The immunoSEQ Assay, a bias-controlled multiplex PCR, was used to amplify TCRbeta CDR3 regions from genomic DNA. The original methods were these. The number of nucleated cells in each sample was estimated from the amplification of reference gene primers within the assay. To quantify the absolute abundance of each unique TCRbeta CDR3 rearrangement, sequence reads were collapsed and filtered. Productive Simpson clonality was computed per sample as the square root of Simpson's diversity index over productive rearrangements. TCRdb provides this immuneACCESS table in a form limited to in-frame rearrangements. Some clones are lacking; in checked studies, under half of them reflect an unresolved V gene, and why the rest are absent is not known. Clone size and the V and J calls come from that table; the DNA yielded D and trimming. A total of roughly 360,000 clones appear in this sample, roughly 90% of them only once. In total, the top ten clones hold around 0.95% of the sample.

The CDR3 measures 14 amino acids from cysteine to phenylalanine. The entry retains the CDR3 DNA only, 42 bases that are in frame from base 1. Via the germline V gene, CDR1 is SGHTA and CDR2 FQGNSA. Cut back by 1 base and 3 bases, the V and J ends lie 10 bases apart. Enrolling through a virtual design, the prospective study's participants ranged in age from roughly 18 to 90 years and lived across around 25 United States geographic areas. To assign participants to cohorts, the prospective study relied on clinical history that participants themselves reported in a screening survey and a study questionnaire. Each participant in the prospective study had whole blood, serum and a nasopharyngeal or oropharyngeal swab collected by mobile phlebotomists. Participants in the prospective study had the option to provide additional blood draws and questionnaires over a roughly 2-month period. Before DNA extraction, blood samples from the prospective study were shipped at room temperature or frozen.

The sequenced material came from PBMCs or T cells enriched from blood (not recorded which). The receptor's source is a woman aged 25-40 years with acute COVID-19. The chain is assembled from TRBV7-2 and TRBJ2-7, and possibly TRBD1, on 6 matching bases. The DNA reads TGTGCCAGCAGCTTAGACAGGGTCTTCTACGAGCAGTACTTC. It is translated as CASSLDRVFYEQYF.